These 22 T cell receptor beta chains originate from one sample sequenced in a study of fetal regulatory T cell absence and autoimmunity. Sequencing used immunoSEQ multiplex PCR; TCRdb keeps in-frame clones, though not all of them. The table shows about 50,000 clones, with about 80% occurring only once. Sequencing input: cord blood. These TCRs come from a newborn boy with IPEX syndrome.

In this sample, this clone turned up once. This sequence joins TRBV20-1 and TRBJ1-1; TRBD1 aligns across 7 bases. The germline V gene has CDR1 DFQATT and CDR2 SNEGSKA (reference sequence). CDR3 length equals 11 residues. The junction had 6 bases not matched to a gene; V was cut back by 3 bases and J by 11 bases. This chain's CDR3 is CSASVAQGAFF. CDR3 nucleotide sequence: TGCAGTGCTAGCGTAGCACAGGGGGCTTTCTTT.

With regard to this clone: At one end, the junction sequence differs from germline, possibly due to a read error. The CDR3 protein is CASSVGPSDEQYF. The CDR3 DNA reads TGTGCCAGCAGCGTAGGACCCTCCGACGAGCAGTACTTC. The genes are TRBV9 and TRBJ2-7; D is undetermined. The germline V gene encodes CDR1 SGDLS and CDR2 YYNGEE. The CDR3 sequence is 13 residues long.

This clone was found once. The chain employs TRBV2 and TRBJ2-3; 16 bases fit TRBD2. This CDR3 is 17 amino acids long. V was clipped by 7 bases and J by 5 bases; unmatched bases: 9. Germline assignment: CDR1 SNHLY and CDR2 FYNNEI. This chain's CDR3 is CASMGLAGGMREDTQYF. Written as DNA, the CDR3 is TGTGCCAGCATGGGACTAGCGGGAGGGATGAGGGAAGATACGCAGTATTTT.

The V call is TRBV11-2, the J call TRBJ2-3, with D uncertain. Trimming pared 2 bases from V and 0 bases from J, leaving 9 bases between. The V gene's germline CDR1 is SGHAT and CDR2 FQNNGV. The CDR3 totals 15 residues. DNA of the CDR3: TGTGCCAGCAGCTTACGCGGAGCTAGCACAGATACGCAGTATTTT. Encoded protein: CASSLRGASTDTQYF.

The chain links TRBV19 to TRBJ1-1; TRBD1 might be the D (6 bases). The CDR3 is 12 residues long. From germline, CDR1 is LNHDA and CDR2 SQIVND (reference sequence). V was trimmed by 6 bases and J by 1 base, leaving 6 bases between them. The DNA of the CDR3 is TGTGCCAGTAGAGGGGGGAACACTGAAGCTTTCTTT. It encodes CASRGGNTEAFF.

Written as DNA, the CDR3 is TGCGCCAGCAGCAGCTACAGGGGGCGCAGCGGCTACACCTTC. The encoded protein is CASSSYRGRSGYTF. This chain connects TRBV5-1 to TRBJ1-2; 9 nucleotides match TRBD1. V was pared by 4 bases and J by 8 bases, with 9 bases of the junction left unmatched. Germline CDR1 SGHRS, CDR2 YFSETQ. This CDR3 is 14 amino acids long.

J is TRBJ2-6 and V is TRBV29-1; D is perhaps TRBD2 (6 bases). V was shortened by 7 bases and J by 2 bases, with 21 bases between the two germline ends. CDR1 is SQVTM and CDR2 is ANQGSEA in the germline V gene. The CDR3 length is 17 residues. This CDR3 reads CSGLMGGTQPGANVLTF. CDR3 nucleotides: TGCAGCGGTCTAATGGGGGGAACACAACCTGGGGCCAACGTCCTGACTTTC.

CDR3 nucleotide sequence: TGTGCCAGCAGCGCCCGGACAGGGGGTAGAGAGACCCAGTACTTC. Amino acids: CASSARTGGRETQYF. J is TRBJ2-5 and V is TRBV9; 10 bases are shared with TRBD1. The germline V gene has CDR1 SGDLS and CDR2 YYNGEE. The CDR3 consists of 15 residues. Germline trimming cut 3 bases from V and 4 bases from J; bases unmatched to any gene: 6.

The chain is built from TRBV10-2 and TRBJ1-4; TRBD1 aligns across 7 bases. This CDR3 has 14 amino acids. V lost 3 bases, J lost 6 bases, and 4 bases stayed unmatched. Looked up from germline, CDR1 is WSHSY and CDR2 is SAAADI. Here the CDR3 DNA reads TGCGCCAGCAGTGAAAGGGGGCCGGATGAAAAACTGTTTTTT. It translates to CASSERGPDEKLFF.

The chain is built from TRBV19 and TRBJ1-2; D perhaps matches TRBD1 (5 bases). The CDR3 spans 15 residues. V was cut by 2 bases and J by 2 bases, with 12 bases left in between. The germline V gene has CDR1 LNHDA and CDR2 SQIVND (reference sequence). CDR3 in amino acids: CASSIYGGENYGYTF. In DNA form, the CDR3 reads TGTGCCAGTAGTATATATGGGGGAGAAAACTATGGCTACACCTTC.

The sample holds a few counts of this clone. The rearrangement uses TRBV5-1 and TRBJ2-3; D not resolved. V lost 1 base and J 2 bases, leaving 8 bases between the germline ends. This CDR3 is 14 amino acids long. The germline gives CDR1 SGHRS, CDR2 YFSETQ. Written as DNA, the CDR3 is TGCGCCAGCAGCTTGCATGAAGTCACAGATACGCAGTATTTT. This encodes CASSLHEVTDTQYF.

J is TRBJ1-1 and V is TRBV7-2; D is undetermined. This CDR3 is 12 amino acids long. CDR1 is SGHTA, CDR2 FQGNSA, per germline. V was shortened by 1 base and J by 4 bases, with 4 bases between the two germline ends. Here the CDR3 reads CTSSLGTTEAFF. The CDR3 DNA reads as TGTACCAGCAGCTTAGGTACCACTGAAGCTTTCTTT.

The CDR3 reads CASSLEAGGSNGAFF. In DNA form, the CDR3 reads TGTGCCAGCAGCTTAGAAGCGGGAGGATCAAATGGGGCTTTCTTT. The chain uses TRBV7-8 and TRBJ1-1; D gene ambiguous. V gave up 1 base and J gave up 11 bases, with 20 bases separating them. Germline CDR1 reads SGHVS; CDR2 reads FQNEAQ. The CDR3 consists of 15 residues. Supplemented by reference TRBV7-8 and TRBJ1-1, the full variable domain reads GAGVSQSPRYKVAKRGQDVALRCDPISGHVSLFWYQQALGQGPEFLTYFQNEAQLDKSGLPSDRFFAERPEGSVSTLKIQRTQQEDSAVYLCASSLEAGGSNGAFFGQGTRLTVV.

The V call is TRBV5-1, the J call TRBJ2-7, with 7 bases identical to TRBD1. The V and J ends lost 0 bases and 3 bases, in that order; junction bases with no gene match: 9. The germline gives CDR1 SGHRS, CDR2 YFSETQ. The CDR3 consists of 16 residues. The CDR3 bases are TGCGCCAGCAGCTTGGCCCTACAGGGGCTGAACTACGAGCAGTACTTC. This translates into CASSLALQGLNYEQYF.

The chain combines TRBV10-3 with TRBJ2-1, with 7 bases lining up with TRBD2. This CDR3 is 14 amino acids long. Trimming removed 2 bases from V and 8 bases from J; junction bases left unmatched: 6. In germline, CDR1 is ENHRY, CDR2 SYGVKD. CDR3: CAISEPQRGYEQFF. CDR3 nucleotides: TGTGCCATCAGTGAGCCTCAGCGGGGATATGAGCAGTTCTTC.

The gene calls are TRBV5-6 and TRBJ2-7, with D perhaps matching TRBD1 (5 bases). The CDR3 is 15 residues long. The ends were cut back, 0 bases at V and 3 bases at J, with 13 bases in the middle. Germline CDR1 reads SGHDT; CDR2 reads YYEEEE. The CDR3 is CASSLVPYTGYEQYF. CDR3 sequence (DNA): TGTGCCAGCAGCTTGGTCCCTTATACAGGCTACGAGCAGTACTTC.

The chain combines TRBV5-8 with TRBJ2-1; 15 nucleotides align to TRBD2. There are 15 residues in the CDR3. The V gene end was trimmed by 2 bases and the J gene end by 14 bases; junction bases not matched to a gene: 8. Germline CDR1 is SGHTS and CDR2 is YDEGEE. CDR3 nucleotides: TGTGCCAGCAGCTTCCGGACTAGCGGGGGGGCCGTGGAGTTCTTC. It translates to CASSFRTSGGAVEFF.

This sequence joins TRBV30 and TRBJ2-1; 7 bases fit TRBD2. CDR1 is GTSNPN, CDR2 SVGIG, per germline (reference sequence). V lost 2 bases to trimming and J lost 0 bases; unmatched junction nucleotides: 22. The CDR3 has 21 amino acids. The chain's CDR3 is CAWSTSTSEITRSFSYNEQFF. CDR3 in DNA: TGTGCCTGGAGTACTTCCACTAGCGAGATCACCAGATCCTTCTCCTACAATGAGCAGTTCTTC.

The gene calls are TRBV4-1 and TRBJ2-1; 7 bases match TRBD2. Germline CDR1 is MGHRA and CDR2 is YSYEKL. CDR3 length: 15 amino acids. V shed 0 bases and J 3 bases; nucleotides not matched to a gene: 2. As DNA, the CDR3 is TGCGCCAGCAGCCAAGAGGGGACTATCTACAATGAGCAGTTCTTC. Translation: CASSQEGTIYNEQFF.

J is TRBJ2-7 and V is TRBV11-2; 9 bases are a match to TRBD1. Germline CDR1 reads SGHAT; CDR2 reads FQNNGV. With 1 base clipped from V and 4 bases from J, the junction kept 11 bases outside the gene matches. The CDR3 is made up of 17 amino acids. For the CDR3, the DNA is TGTGCCAGCAGCTTAGGGGGATACCGGGACAGGGATTACGAGCAGTACTTC. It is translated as CASSLGGYRDRDYEQYF.

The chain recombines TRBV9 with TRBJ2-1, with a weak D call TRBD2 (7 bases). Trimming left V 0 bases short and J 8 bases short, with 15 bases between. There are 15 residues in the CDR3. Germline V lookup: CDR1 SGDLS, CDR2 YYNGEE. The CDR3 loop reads CASSVVGTGRDEQFF. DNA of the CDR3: TGTGCCAGCAGCGTAGTCGGTACAGGGAGGGATGAGCAGTTCTTC.

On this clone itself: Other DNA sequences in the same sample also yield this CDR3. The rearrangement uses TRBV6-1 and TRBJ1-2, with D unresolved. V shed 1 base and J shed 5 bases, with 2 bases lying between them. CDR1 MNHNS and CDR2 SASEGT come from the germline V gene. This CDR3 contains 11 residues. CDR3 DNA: TGTGCCAGCAGTGAAGGTTATGGCTACACCTTC. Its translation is CASSEGYGYTF.